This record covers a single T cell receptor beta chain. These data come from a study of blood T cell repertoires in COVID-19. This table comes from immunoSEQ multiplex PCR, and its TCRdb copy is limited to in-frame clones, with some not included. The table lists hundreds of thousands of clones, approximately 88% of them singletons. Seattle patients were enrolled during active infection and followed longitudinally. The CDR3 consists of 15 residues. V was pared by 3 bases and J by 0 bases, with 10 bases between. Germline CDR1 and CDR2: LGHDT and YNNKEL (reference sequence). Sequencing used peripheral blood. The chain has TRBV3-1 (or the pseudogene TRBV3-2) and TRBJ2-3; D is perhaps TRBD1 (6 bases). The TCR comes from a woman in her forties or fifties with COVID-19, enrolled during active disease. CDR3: CASSQGRGSTDTQYF. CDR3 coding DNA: TGTGCCAGCAGCCAGGGCAGGGGAAGCACAGATACGCAGTATTTT.